These T cell receptor beta chains were read from a single sample in a study of blood T cell repertoires in COVID-19. Repertoires were generated with immunoSEQ multiplex PCR, while TCRdb's copy carries only in-frame clones and drops some. The sample gives 100,000 to 150,000 clones, roughly 80% of which show up once; about a sixth is in the top ten. Sequencing was carried out using peripheral blood. These receptor sequences come from a woman between 45 and 65 years old with acute or convalescent COVID-19. Each CDR3 is given with its conserved first and last residue. A D gene is named only where the DNA matches it firmly. Size is omitted from some rows. Given values are once, few, many or a class for expanded clones.

TRBD1	TRBV10-1	NA	TRBJ1-1	TGCGCCAGCAGTCAACTCGGGACAGGGGATATTAGGAACACTGAAGCTTTCTTT	CASSQLGTGDIRNTEAFF
NA	TRBV6-5	NA	TRBJ1-4	TGTGCCAGCAGTTACCAGGGGACCGGCACTAATGAAAAACTGTTTTTT	CASSYQGTGTNEKLFF
NA	TRBV11-2	NA	TRBJ1-6	TGTGCCAGCAGTGGGACACGGGGGGGAGGTTCACCCCTCCACTTT	CASSGTRGGGSPLHF
TRBD2	TRBV11-3	NA	TRBJ2-1	TGTGCCAGCAGTCCTAGCGGGGGGAAGAATGAGCAGTTCTTC	CASSPSGGKNEQFF
NA	TRBV19	NA	TRBJ1-1	TGTGCCAGTAGTACCCGACAGATCACTGAAGCTTTCTTT	CASSTRQITEAFF
TRBD2	TRBV7-9	NA	TRBJ2-3	TGTGCCAGCAGCCTTGGACTAGCGACGAGCACAGATACGCAGTATTTT	CASSLGLATSTDTQYF
NA	TRBV5-1	NA	TRBJ1-3	TGCGCCAGCAGCCCACAGGCGGGAAGCTCTGGAAACACCATATATTTT	CASSPQAGSSGNTIYF
TRBD1	TRBV30	once	TRBJ2-7	TGTGCCTGGAGCCTCGGACAGGGTCAGTCCTACGAGCAGTACTTC	CAWSLGQGQSYEQYF
NA	TRBV5-8	NA	TRBJ1-5	TGTGCCAGCAGCTATCGACCGGGAAGCAATCAGCCCCAGCATTTT	CASSYRPGSNQPQHF
NA	TRBV6-5	NA	TRBJ1-4	TGTGCCAGTCGGGGGGGAACAGTACCTAATGAAAAACTGTTTTTT	CASRGGTVPNEKLFF
TRBD2	TRBV19	NA	TRBJ2-1	TGTGCCAGTAGTATAGATTTTAGGGGACTAGCGGACAATGAGCAGTTCTTC	CASSIDFRGLADNEQFF
NA	TRBV7-2	NA	TRBJ2-7	TGTGCCAGCAGCTTGCGGTCCCAGGGGTGGGTGCACTTC	CASSLRSQGWVHF
NA	TRBV7-9	few	TRBJ1-4	TGTGCCAGCAGCTCAGGACAGTCTCGGGAAAAACTGTTTTTT	CASSSGQSREKLFF